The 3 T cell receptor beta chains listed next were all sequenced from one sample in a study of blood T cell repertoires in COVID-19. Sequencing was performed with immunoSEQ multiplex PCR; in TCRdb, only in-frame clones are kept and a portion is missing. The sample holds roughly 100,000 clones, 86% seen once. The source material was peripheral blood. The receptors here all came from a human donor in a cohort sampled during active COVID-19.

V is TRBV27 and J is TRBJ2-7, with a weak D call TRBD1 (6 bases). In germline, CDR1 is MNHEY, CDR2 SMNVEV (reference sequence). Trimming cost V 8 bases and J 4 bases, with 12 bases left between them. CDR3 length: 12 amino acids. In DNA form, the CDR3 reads TGTGCCAGCGGAGTCGGGACATACGAGCAGTACTTC. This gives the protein CASGVGTYEQYF.

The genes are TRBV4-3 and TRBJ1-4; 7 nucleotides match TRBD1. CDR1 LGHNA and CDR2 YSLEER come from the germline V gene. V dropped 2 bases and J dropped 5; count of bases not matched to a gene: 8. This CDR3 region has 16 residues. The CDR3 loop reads CASSQQTARGNEKLFF. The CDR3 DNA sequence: TGCGCCAGCAGCCAACAGACGGCCAGGGGGAATGAAAAACTGTTTTTT.

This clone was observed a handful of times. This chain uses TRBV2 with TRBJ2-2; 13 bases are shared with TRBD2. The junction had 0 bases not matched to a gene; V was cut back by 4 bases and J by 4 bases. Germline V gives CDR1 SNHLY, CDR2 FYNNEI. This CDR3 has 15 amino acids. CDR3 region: CASSGLAGGTGELFF. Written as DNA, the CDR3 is TGTGCCAGCAGTGGACTAGCGGGAGGCACCGGGGAGCTGTTTTTT.